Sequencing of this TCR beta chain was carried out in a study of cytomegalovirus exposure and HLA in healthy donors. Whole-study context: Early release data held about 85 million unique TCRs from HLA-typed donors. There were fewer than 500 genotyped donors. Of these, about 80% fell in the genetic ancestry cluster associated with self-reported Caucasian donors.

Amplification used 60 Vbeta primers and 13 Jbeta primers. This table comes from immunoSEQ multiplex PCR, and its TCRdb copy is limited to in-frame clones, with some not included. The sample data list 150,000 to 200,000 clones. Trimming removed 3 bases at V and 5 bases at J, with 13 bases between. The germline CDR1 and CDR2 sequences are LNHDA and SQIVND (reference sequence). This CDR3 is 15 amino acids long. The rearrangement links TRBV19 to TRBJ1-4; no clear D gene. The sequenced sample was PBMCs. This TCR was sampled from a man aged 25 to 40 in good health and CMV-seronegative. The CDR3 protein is CASSMAGSLNEKLFF. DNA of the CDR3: TGTGCCAGTAGTATGGCGGGCAGCCTAAATGAAAAACTGTTTTTT.